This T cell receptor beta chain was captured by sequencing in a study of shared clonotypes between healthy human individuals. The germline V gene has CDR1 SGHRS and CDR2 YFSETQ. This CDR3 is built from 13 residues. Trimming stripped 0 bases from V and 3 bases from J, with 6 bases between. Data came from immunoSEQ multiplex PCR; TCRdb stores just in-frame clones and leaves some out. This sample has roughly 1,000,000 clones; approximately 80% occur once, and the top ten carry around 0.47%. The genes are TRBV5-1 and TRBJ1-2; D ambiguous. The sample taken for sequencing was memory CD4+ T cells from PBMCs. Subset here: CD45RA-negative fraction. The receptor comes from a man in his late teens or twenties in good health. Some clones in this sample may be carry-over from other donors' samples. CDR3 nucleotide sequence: TGCGCCAGCAGCTTGGGGGTAGACTATGGCTACACCTTC. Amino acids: CASSLGVDYGYTF.